This T cell receptor beta chain was captured in a study of regulatory T cells in long-lasting Graves disease. In the study overall: Disease was considered persistent Graves' disease after over 5 years of antithyroid drugs (with positive TSH receptor antibodies).

On this clonotype itself: This sequence may be a read error, since a much larger clone differs from it by one base.

Germline loops: CDR1 MNHNS, CDR2 SASEGT. The CDR3 covers 15 residues. Trimming removed 3 bases from V and 1 base from J, with 13 bases in between. Libraries of TCR beta came from iRepertoire HTBI primers plus Arm-PCR of CDR3 regions. TCRdb used MiXCR to reprocess the multiplex PCR reads, holding one entry per CDR3 protein. The sample holds almost 350,000 distinct CDR3 sequences; around 20% are singletons and the top ten take approximately 31%. Time point given: persistent/refractory GD, antithyroid drugs over 5 years with positive TRAb. Scientists built the TCR library using RNA that was extracted from PBMCs.

This sequence was found in a female donor with Graves disease. The sample in question was peripheral blood mononuclear cells (PBMCs), obtained when the disease was refractory, from a patient treated with antithyroid drugs. V is TRBV6-1 and J is TRBJ2-7; unclear D gene. CDR3 in amino acids: CASSDVFGESYEQYF. The CDR3 DNA reads TGTGCCAGCAGTGACGTGTTTGGGGAATCCTACGAGCAGTACTTC.